A selection of T cell receptor beta chains follows, all from one sample in a study of blood T cell repertoires in COVID-19. This table comes from immunoSEQ multiplex PCR, and its TCRdb copy is limited to in-frame clones, with some not included. The sample has roughly 100,000 clones, roughly 85% seen once; the top ten hold over 2%. Sequencing was carried out using peripheral blood. The origin of the receptors is a man in his fifties with active COVID-19. CDR3s include the opening cysteine and the closing phenylalanine or tryptophan. D genes are given only for firm matches. Part of the rows lack a size; the others show once, few, many or a class for expanded clones.

len,v_gene,abundance,j_gene,d_gene,CDR3nt,CDR3aa
15,TRBV14,.,TRBJ2-5,.,TGTGCCAGCAGCCTCTTTCCGGGACTGGGGGAGACCCAGTACTTC,CASSLFPGLGETQYF
14,TRBV27,.,TRBJ1-1,.,TGTGCCAGCAGTTGGCGGGGCCCGAACACTGAAGCTTTCTTT,CASSWRGPNTEAFF
17,TRBV30,.,TRBJ2-2,.,TGTGCCTGGAGTGTACGAGGTTTTAGGGGCCCCACCGGGGAGCTGTTTTTT,CAWSVRGFRGPTGELFF
14,TRBV7-2,.,TRBJ1-1,.,TGTGCCAGCAGCCTGGGACATAAGAACACTGAAGCTTTCTTT,CASSLGHKNTEAFF
15,TRBV5-1,once,TRBJ1-6,TRBD1,TGCGCCAGCAGCCCGGGGACAGTCTATAATTCACCCCTCCACTTT,CASSPGTVYNSPLHF
16,TRBV21-1,.,TRBJ2-5,.,TGTGCCAGCAGAAAACGGGTTCCCGGCCGACTAGGGACCCAGTACTTC,CASRKRVPGRLGTQYF
12,TRBV14,.,TRBJ1-2,.,TGTGCCAGCAGCCAAGAACGAGATGGCTACACCTTC,CASSQERDGYTF
16,TRBV7-3,.,TRBJ2-1,.,TGTGCCAGCAGCCAGCCGCGGGACAGAAACGACAATGAGCAGTTCTTC,CASSQPRDRNDNEQFF
14,TRBV6-6,.,TRBJ2-7,TRBD2,TGTGCCAGCACCGTAGCGGGGGCCGACTACGAGCAGTACTTC,CASTVAGADYEQYF
20,TRBV5-1,.,TRBJ1-2,.,TGCGCCAGCAGGGGTCAGATAATAGGTAGCGGCGTTAACGATTACTATGGCTACACCTTC,CASRGQIIGSGVNDYYGYTF
13,TRBV6-5,few,TRBJ2-7,.,TGTGCCAGCAGTTATAACAGGAACTACGAGCAGTACTTC,CASSYNRNYEQYF
13,TRBV19,.,TRBJ2-1,.,TGTGCCAGTAGTTTAACAGGGTACAATGAGCAGTTCTTC,CASSLTGYNEQFF
13,TRBV12-5,once,TRBJ2-7,.,TGTGCTAGTGGTTTGGACAGGGCCTACGAGCAGTACTTC,CASGLDRAYEQYF
12,TRBV12-3/TRBV12-4,.,TRBJ2-1,.,TGTGCCAGCAGTTTACACTCCAATGAGCAGTTCTTC,CASSLHSNEQFF
15,TRBV5-1,.,TRBJ2-7,TRBD1,TGCGCCAGCAGCTTCTCGACAGGGGCCGCGCACGAGCAGTACTTC,CASSFSTGAAHEQYF
15,TRBV25-1,.,TRBJ1-6,.,TGTGCCAGCAGTGAATATGTAGGGAGGGGTTCACCCCTCCACTTT,CASSEYVGRGSPLHF
15,TRBV6-1,.,TRBJ1-6,TRBD1,TGTGCCAGCAGTGAAAAGGACAGGGGGAATTCACCCCTCCACTTT,CASSEKDRGNSPLHF
16,TRBV7-2,.,TRBJ2-5,.,TGTGCCAGCAGCTTAAATAATCCTAAGTACCAAGAGACCCAGTACTTC,CASSLNNPKYQETQYF
15,TRBV28,.,TRBJ2-3,TRBD1,TGTGCCAGCAGTCCTGGGGACAGACTCACAGATACGCAGTATTTT,CASSPGDRLTDTQYF
12,TRBV29-1,.,TRBJ2-7,TRBD2,TGCAGCGTTGTACTCTCGGGGGGAAGGCAGTACTTC,CSVVLSGGRQYF
16,TRBV7-2,.,TRBJ2-3,TRBD2,TGTGCCAGCAGCTTAGTGGCTAGCGGTTCCACAGATACGCAGTATTTT,CASSLVASGSTDTQYF
15,TRBV4-1,.,TRBJ1-2,TRBD1,TGCGCCAGCAGCCAAGTCGGGACAGGGGGTAATAGCTACACCTTC,CASSQVGTGGNSYTF
15,TRBV18,once,TRBJ2-3,.,TGTGCCAGCTCACCTGGGACGGGGGACACAGATACGCAGTATTTT,CASSPGTGDTDTQYF
13,TRBV5-6,.,TRBJ2-5,.,TGTGCCAGCAGCTTGGGTTTTCAGGAGACCCAGTACTTC,CASSLGFQETQYF
13,TRBV3-1/TRBV3-2,.,TRBJ2-7,.,TGTGCCAGCAGCCAAGGGGGAGGTAGGACTCTCGACTTC,CASSQGGGRTLDF
14,TRBV14,.,TRBJ2-7,TRBD1,TGTGCCAGCAGTCGAGACAGGGTAACGAGCAGGCAGTACTTC,CASSRDRVTSRQYF
14,TRBV15,.,TRBJ1-2,.,TGTGCCACCAGCAGAGATATGAAGGACTTCGGCTACACCTTC,CATSRDMKDFGYTF
14,TRBV7-2,.,TRBJ2-7,.,TGTGCCAGCAGCTTAGCGAGTCAGGTCTACGAGCAGTACTTC,CASSLASQVYEQYF
15,TRBV9,few,TRBJ2-7,TRBD2,TGTGCCAGCAGCGTAGGGGGCCGGGGGGCCTACGAGCAGTACTTC,CASSVGGRGAYEQYF
15,TRBV7-3,few,TRBJ1-6,.,TGTGCCAGCAGCCGAGACAGTTCCTATAATTCACCCCTCCACTTT,CASSRDSSYNSPLHF
14,TRBV6-5,.,TRBJ1-6,TRBD1,TGTGCCAGCAGTTGGGGACAGCTTGATTCACCCCTCCACTTT,CASSWGQLDSPLHF
13,TRBV4-1,.,TRBJ1-4,.,TGCGCCAGCAGCCAAGTGTCAGGTGAAAAACTGTTTTTT,CASSQVSGEKLFF
13,TRBV2,.,TRBJ1-1,.,TGTGCCAGCAGGGGCTATTTGAACACTGAAGCTTTCTTT,CASRGYLNTEAFF
15,TRBV14,.,TRBJ2-5,TRBD2,TGTGCCAGCAGCCAACTACTAGCGAAACAAGAGACCCAGTACTTC,CASSQLLAKQETQYF
14,TRBV3-1/TRBV3-2,.,TRBJ2-5,TRBD2,TGTGCCAGCAGCCAACAGCGGGGATTGGGGACCCAGTACTTC,CASSQQRGLGTQYF
15,TRBV19,once,TRBJ2-7,.,TGTGCCAGTAGTTCCAGGACTTCCCTGGCCGACGAGCAGTACTTC,CASSSRTSLADEQYF
15,TRBV6-5,few,TRBJ1-6,TRBD1,TGTGCCAGCAGAGTGGGACAGGGGTATAATTCACCCCTCCACTTT,CASRVGQGYNSPLHF
13,TRBV25-1,.,TRBJ1-1,.,TGTGCCAGCAGTGATCTTAGGGGAACTGAAGCTTTCTTT,CASSDLRGTEAFF
15,TRBV4-2,.,TRBJ2-7,TRBD1,TGTGCCAGCAGCCAAGAAGGGGGCGCAGGAATCGAGCAGTACTTC,CASSQEGGAGIEQYF
17,TRBV10-3,.,TRBJ2-7,.,TGTGCCATCAGTGAGAGGGGGACCACTCAACCCCCCTACGAGCAGTACTTC,CAISERGTTQPPYEQYF
16,TRBV6-1,.,TRBJ2-2,TRBD2,TGTGCCAGCAGTGAGGGACTAGCGGGGGGGCCCGGGGAGCTGTTTTTT,CASSEGLAGGPGELFF
15,TRBV7-2,.,TRBJ1-3,.,TGTGCCAGCAGCTTAGTCGCCGGCTCTGGAAACACCATATATTTT,CASSLVAGSGNTIYF
13,TRBV18,.,TRBJ1-4,.,TGTGCCAGCTCACCAGGGGGCGTCGAAAAACTGTTTTTT,CASSPGGVEKLFF
16,TRBV9,.,TRBJ2-5,TRBD2,TGTGCCAGCAGCCCTAGACTAGCGGGGGACCAAGAGACCCAGTACTTC,CASSPRLAGDQETQYF
14,TRBV30,few,TRBJ1-3,.,TGTGCCTGGAGTGCTCCAGTCTTTGGAAACACCATATATTTT,CAWSAPVFGNTIYF
16,TRBV5-4,.,TRBJ1-1,.,TGTGCCAGCAGCTTGGATGGGGGCACGGTGAACACTGAAGCTTTCTTT,CASSLDGGTVNTEAFF
15,TRBV14,.,TRBJ1-2,.,TGTGCCAGCAGCCAAGATTCTTCTCCCAACTATGGCTACACCTTC,CASSQDSSPNYGYTF
14,TRBV2,.,TRBJ2-7,TRBD1,TGTGCCAGCAGAGACGGGACAGGCCTCTACGAGCAGTACTTC,CASRDGTGLYEQYF
14,TRBV5-8,few,TRBJ1-3,.,TGTGCCAGCAGCCCGCGGGACCCACGAAACACCATATATTTT,CASSPRDPRNTIYF
12,TRBV5-4,.,TRBJ2-7,.,TGTGCCAGCAGCGTACCAGGCTACGAGCAGTACTTC,CASSVPGYEQYF
16,TRBV10-3,.,TRBJ2-3,TRBD2,TGTGCCATCTTTGGGGGGGTCTCTACTAGCACAGATACGCAGTATTTT,CAIFGGVSTSTDTQYF
13,TRBV5-4,.,TRBJ2-7,TRBD2,TGTGCCAGCAGTTCAGGGAGGGCCTACGAGCAGTACTTC,CASSSGRAYEQYF